Following are 10 T cell receptor beta chains from one sample sequenced in a study of blood T cell repertoires in COVID-19. Profiling relied on immunoSEQ multiplex PCR, and the TCRdb table lists in-frame clones only, not all of them. The sample has about 130,000 clones, around 85% seen once. Sequencing input: peripheral blood. Every receptor here comes from a woman older than 75 with acute or convalescent COVID-19.

This rearrangement joins TRBV11-2 to TRBJ1-2; maybe TRBD1 (5 bases). The germline V gene has CDR1 SGHAT and CDR2 FQNNGV. The length of the CDR3 is 14 residues. Between the trimmed V and J ends, which lost 1 base and 1 base, there was a span of 7 bases. This CDR3 is CASSLVDSNYGYTF. The CDR3 DNA is TGTGCCAGCAGCTTAGTCGACAGTAACTATGGCTACACCTTC.

This clone has only a few counts. The CDR3 DNA reads as TGTGCCAGCAGCCGAGCCGGGACAGGGGGAACTGAAGCTTTCTTT. Amino acids: CASSRAGTGGTEAFF. The chain has TRBV14 and TRBJ1-1, with TRBD1 matching over 11 bases. The V and J ends lost 4 bases and 5 bases, in that order; junction bases with no gene match: 6. The germline CDR1 and CDR2 sequences are SGHDN and FVKESK. CDR3 size: 15 residues.

The gene calls are TRBV5-8 and TRBJ2-4, with D tentatively TRBD2 (5 bases). Germline V gene data show CDR1 as SGHTS and CDR2 as YDEGEE. This CDR3 is 17 amino acids long. Trimming took 0 bases from V and 1 from J, leaving 14 bases between them. The CDR3 loop reads CASSLAGSASAKNIQYF. CDR3 in DNA: TGTGCCAGCAGCTTGGCCGGTAGCGCCTCTGCCAAAAACATTCAGTACTTC. The variable domain in full, with the rest retrieved from reference TRBV5-8 and TRBJ2-4, is EAGVTQSPTHLIKTRGQQATLRCSPISGHTSVYWYQQALGLGLQFLLWYDEGEERNRGNFPPRFSGRQFPNYSSELNVNALELEDSALYLCASSLAGSASAKNIQYFGAGTRLSVL.

The chain couples TRBV5-5 to TRBJ2-2; 9 positions match TRBD1. The CDR3 sequence is 15 residues long. The V segment lost 1 base and the J segment 5 bases; nucleotides outside the gene matches: 3. Germline CDR1 SGHKS, CDR2 YYEKEE (reference sequence). Here the CDR3 DNA reads TGTGCCAGCAGCTTGAGACAGGGGGGGACCGGGGAGCTGTTTTTT. Protein product: CASSLRQGGTGELFF.

The V call is TRBV9, the J call TRBJ1-6; no clear D gene. The V and J ends lost 1 base and 0 bases respectively, with 11 bases between them. CDR3 length equals 17 residues. CDR1 and CDR2 (germline): SGDLS, YYNGEE. CDR3 amino acids: CASSVSPGSSYNSPLHF. In DNA form, the CDR3 reads TGTGCCAGCAGCGTAAGTCCCGGGAGCTCCTATAATTCACCCCTCCACTTT.

This chain connects TRBV7-9 to TRBJ2-7, with TRBD1 identical over 10 bases. This CDR3 comprises 16 residues. Germline V gene lookup returns CDR1 SEHNR and CDR2 FQNEAQ (reference sequence). Losses at the gene ends were 1 base for V and 7 bases for J; bases not matched to a gene: 10. CDR3 sequence reads: CASSLEPGTGVPEQYF. The CDR3 DNA reads as TGTGCCAGCAGCTTAGAACCCGGGACAGGGGTCCCAGAGCAGTACTTC.

The chain couples TRBV7-9 to TRBJ2-2; possibly TRBD2 for D (5 bases). V lost 1 base and J lost 8, with 17 bases in between. The CDR3 consists of 16 residues. In germline, CDR1 is SEHNR, CDR2 FQNEAQ (reference sequence). CDR3 residues: CASSLDLPGLVGELFF. Written as DNA, the CDR3 is TGTGCCAGCAGCTTAGATCTCCCGGGATTGGTGGGGGAGCTGTTTTTT.

The V gene is TRBV5-8, the J gene TRBJ1-1; TRBD1 matches 9 bases. Germline CDR1 is SGHTS and CDR2 is YDEGEE. The CDR3 contains 13 residues. V gave up 2 bases and J gave up 5 bases; unmatched junction bases: 1. The DNA of the CDR3 is TGTGCCAGCAGCTTCGACAGGGGGACTGAAGCTTTCTTT. Amino acid sequence: CASSFDRGTEAFF.

The chain recombines TRBV9 with TRBJ1-6; D is unresolved. V shed 4 bases and J shed 5 bases, with 10 bases lying between them. Germline assignment: CDR1 SGDLS and CDR2 YYNGEE. CDR3 length: 14 residues. The CDR3 sequence is CASSLRTDNSPLHF. The CDR3 coding sequence is TGTGCCAGCAGCCTCCGAACAGATAATTCACCCCTCCACTTT.

This sequence joins TRBV6-5 and TRBJ1-4; D is perhaps TRBD1 (5 bases). V was pared by 2 bases and J by 8 bases, with 12 bases between. The CDR3 loop spans 14 amino acids. The germline V gene has CDR1 MNHEY and CDR2 SVGAGI. The CDR3 sequence: CASSYGGGGEKLFF. The CDR3 DNA reads as TGTGCCAGCAGTTACGGGGGGGGAGGAGAAAAACTGTTTTTT.